The 21 T cell receptor beta chains given below trace back to one sample, sequenced in a study of shared clonotypes between healthy human individuals. Sequencing used immunoSEQ multiplex PCR; TCRdb keeps in-frame clones, though not all of them. This table has about 1.5 million clones, over 95% appearing once. The sequenced sample consisted of naive CD4+ T cells sorted from blood. As for subset: CD45RA+ positively selected. These receptors originate from a man aged 25 to 45 in good health.

V and J are TRBV29-1 and TRBJ1-1; D remains unclear. V lost 1 base, J lost 1 base, and 10 bases lay in between. The CDR3 totals 14 residues. Germline assignment: CDR1 SQVTM and CDR2 ANQGSEA. The chain's CDR3 is CSVEVRGTNTEAFF. CDR3 coding DNA: TGCAGCGTTGAAGTGCGGGGTACGAACACTGAAGCTTTCTTT.

CDR3 region: CAWRTGELFF. The CDR3 DNA is TGTGCCTGGAGGACCGGGGAGCTGTTTTTT. The chain couples TRBV30 to TRBJ2-2; D remains unclear. The CDR3 runs 10 residues. V was clipped by 3 bases and J by 5 bases, with 1 base between them. The germline CDR1 and CDR2 sequences are GTSNPN and SVGIG (reference sequence).

The chain combines TRBV7-6 with TRBJ2-7; 9 bases are a match to TRBD2. The CDR3 runs to 16 residues. The trim removed 1 base at V and 2 bases at J, leaving 6 bases unmatched. The germline V gene has CDR1 SGHVS and CDR2 FNYEAQ. This chain's CDR3 is CASSLEASGNTYEQYF. The CDR3 coding sequence is TGTGCCAGCAGCTTAGAGGCTAGCGGGAACACCTACGAGCAGTACTTC.

The chain links TRBV11-2 to TRBJ2-2; possibly TRBD2 for D (5 bases). The CDR3 totals 15 residues. V was cut by 4 bases and J by 7 bases, with 16 bases left in between. CDR1 SGHAT and CDR2 FQNNGV come from the germline V gene. The CDR3 reads CASSSLAGKVGELFF. The DNA for the CDR3 is TGTGCCAGCAGCTCCCTAGCCGGGAAGGTCGGGGAGCTGTTTTTT.

The chain links TRBV7-8 to TRBJ1-4, with a tentative D call TRBD1 (5 bases). Germline CDR1 is SGHVS and CDR2 is FQNEAQ. This CDR3 region has 10 residues. Trimming removed 8 bases at V and 14 bases at J, with 12 bases between. The CDR3 protein is CASGGKGLFF. The CDR3 DNA sequence: TGTGCCAGCGGGGGGAAGGGCCTGTTTTTT.

The chain combines TRBV18 with TRBJ2-7; D is unresolved. Germline-derived CDR1 and CDR2 are KGHSH and LQKENI. The CDR3 is made up of 16 amino acids. Trimming stripped 0 bases from V and 2 bases from J, with 14 bases between. In DNA, the CDR3 is TGTGCCAGCTCACCACCCGGCCTCTGGTCTCCCTACGAGCAGTACTTC. Its protein is CASSPPGLWSPYEQYF.

The chain joins TRBV5-8 to TRBJ1-5, with D tentatively TRBD1 (5 bases). Per germline, CDR1 SGHTS and CDR2 YDEGEE. V lost 0 bases to trimming and J lost 5 bases, with 12 bases between them. CDR3 length: 15 residues. CDR3 DNA: TGTGCCAGCAGCTTGGTGTCAGGGCCGGATCAGCCCCAGCATTTT. Protein: CASSLVSGPDQPQHF.

The chain couples TRBV6-5 to TRBJ2-1, with D perhaps TRBD1 or TRBD2 (5 bases each). Trimming pared 2 bases from V and 2 bases from J, leaving 10 bases between. CDR1 and CDR2 (germline): MNHEY, SVGAGI. The CDR3 has 15 residues. The CDR3 DNA sequence: TGTGCCAGCAGTTACGGGCAGGGAGCCTACAATGAGCAGTTCTTC. Translating it yields CASSYGQGAYNEQFF.

This chain connects TRBV2 to TRBJ2-3; 9 bases line up with TRBD1. The CDR3 spans 16 residues. CDR1 and CDR2 from the germline V gene are SNHLY and FYNNEI. V shed 4 bases and J 3 bases; nucleotides not matched to a gene: 8. The CDR3 protein is CASSGGIQGATDTQYF. For the CDR3, the DNA is TGTGCCAGCAGTGGAGGGATACAGGGGGCAACAGATACGCAGTATTTT.

The chain joins TRBV10-3 to TRBJ2-1; 8 nucleotides agree with TRBD1. The germline CDR1 and CDR2 sequences are ENHRY and SYGVKD. This CDR3 comprises 13 residues. V lost 6 bases and J lost 5; bases outside the gene matches: 3. Here the CDR3 DNA reads TGTGCCATCAGACCGACAGGGGACAATGAGCAGTTCTTC. Amino acid sequence: CAIRPTGDNEQFF.

The chain recombines TRBV7-8 with TRBJ1-1; D not resolved. This CDR3 comprises 16 residues. Trimming took off 1 base at V and 0 bases at J, with 12 bases between the two ends. Germline V lookup: CDR1 SGHVS, CDR2 FQNEAQ. The CDR3 sequence: CASSLVGDTMNTEAFF. CDR3 nucleotides: TGTGCCAGCAGCTTAGTTGGGGATACCATGAACACTGAAGCTTTCTTT. Based on the CDR3 plus reference TRBV7-8 and TRBJ1-1, the full variable domain is GAGVSQSPRYKVAKRGQDVALRCDPISGHVSLFWYQQALGQGPEFLTYFQNEAQLDKSGLPSDRFFAERPEGSVSTLKIQRTQQEDSAVYLCASSLVGDTMNTEAFFGQGTRLTVV.

A single count supports this clone. The V gene is TRBV14, the J gene TRBJ2-3, with 9 nucleotides matching TRBD2. This CDR3 contains 14 residues. Germline V CDR1 and CDR2: SGHDN, FVKESK. The trim removed 4 bases at V and 6 bases at J, leaving 5 bases unmatched. CDR3 residues: CASSLSGSKDTQYF. The CDR3 DNA reads as TGTGCCAGCAGCCTTAGCGGGAGTAAGGATACGCAGTATTTT.

The chain joins TRBV6-4 to TRBJ1-4, with 9 positions matching TRBD1. V dropped 6 bases and J dropped 3; count of bases not matched to a gene: 11. CDR3 size: 17 residues. Germline CDR1 MRHNA, CDR2 SNTAGT. Here the CDR3 DNA reads TGTGCCAGCAGGAACCGGGACAGGGTGGACTCTAATGAAAAACTGTTTTTT. This encodes CASRNRDRVDSNEKLFF.

This clone was counted only a few times. The chain employs TRBV5-1 and TRBJ2-3; the D call may be TRBD1 or TRBD2 (6 bases each). The CDR3 has 17 residues. Germline V gene sequence: CDR1 SGHRS, CDR2 YFSETQ. V dropped 1 base and J dropped 2 bases, with 17 bases sitting between them. CDR3 sequence reads: CASSLWGPGASTDTQYF. DNA for the CDR3: TGCGCCAGCAGCTTGTGGGGTCCGGGGGCTTCCACAGATACGCAGTATTTT.

The rearrangement links TRBV15 to TRBJ1-5; 10 bases align to TRBD1. The germline V gene has CDR1 LNHNV and CDR2 YYDKDF (reference sequence). With 8 bases clipped from V and 10 bases from J, the junction kept 14 bases outside the gene matches. CDR3 size: 15 residues. In DNA, the CDR3 is TGTGCCACCTCTGACAGGGGGCGACCCGAGGTCCCCCAGCATTTT. Translation: CATSDRGRPEVPQHF.

J is TRBJ2-3 and V is TRBV10-3, with 7 bases fitting TRBD2. Germline lookup yields CDR1 ENHRY and CDR2 SYGVKD. Germline trimming cut 7 bases from V and 1 base from J; bases unmatched to any gene: 8. The CDR3 loop spans 15 amino acids. CDR3 region: CAITGTSEGTDTQYF. The CDR3, as DNA: TGTGCCATCACGGGAACTAGCGAGGGCACAGATACGCAGTATTTT.

Concerning this clone: The identical CDR3 is also encoded by other nucleotide sequences in the sample. The gene calls are TRBV9 and TRBJ2-1, with 11 bases lining up with TRBD2. This CDR3 region has 15 residues. Germline CDR1 reads SGDLS; CDR2 reads YYNGEE. The J segment lost 4 bases and the V segment lost 0 bases, leaving 0 bases of the junction unmatched. The CDR3 loop reads CASSVGLAGYNEQFF. CDR3 in DNA: TGTGCCAGCAGCGTAGGACTAGCGGGGTACAATGAGCAGTTCTTC. Complete variable domain (other parts from reference TRBV9 and TRBJ2-1): DSGVTQTPKHLITATGQRVTLRCSPRSGDLSVYWYQQSLDQGLQFLIQYYNGEERAKGNILERFSAQQFPDLHSELNLSSLELGDSALYFCASSVGLAGYNEQFFGPGTRLTVL.

This clone came up once. The chain joins TRBV5-5 to TRBJ1-3, with D unclear. Germline CDR1 is SGHKS and CDR2 is YYEKEE (reference sequence). Trimming shortened V by 2 bases and J by 2 bases, and 11 bases separated the two germline ends. The CDR3 is 15 amino acids. As DNA, the CDR3 is TGTGCCAGCAGCTTCGATACAGCTCCTGGAAACACCATATATTTT. Translated: CASSFDTAPGNTIYF.

Remarks on this clone: The same CDR3 also results from other DNA sequences found in this sample. This chain joins TRBV9 and TRBJ2-7; the match to TRBD2 covers 8 bases. The V and J ends lost 1 base and 0 bases, in that order; junction bases with no gene match: 0. CDR1 SGDLS and CDR2 YYNGEE come from the germline V gene. The CDR3 is 14 residues long. This chain's CDR3 is CASSVTSGSYEQYF. Here the CDR3 DNA reads TGTGCCAGCAGCGTAACTAGCGGCTCCTACGAGCAGTACTTC.

CDR3 region: CASSSPRDGSNQPQHF. The CDR3 nucleotides are TGTGCCAGCAGCTCACCCCGGGACGGCAGCAATCAGCCCCAGCATTTT. The genes are TRBV9 and TRBJ1-5, with D tentatively TRBD1 (5 bases). The V gene's germline CDR1 is SGDLS and CDR2 YYNGEE. The CDR3 is made up of 16 amino acids. V shed 4 bases and J shed 1 base, with 15 bases lying between them.

The rearrangement joins TRBV2 to TRBJ2-7, with TRBD2 matching 9 bases. CDR3 length equals 14 residues. Losses at the gene ends were 6 bases for V and 3 bases for J; bases not matched to a gene: 6. From germline, CDR1 is SNHLY and CDR2 FYNNEI. The CDR3 protein is CASRRRLADYEQYF. The CDR3 DNA follows: TGTGCCAGCAGACGACGACTAGCGGACTACGAGCAGTACTTC.